Listed below are T cell receptor beta chains from one sample, sequenced in a study of shared clonotypes between healthy human individuals. Clones were sequenced by immunoSEQ multiplex PCR, and TCRdb holds only the in-frame ones, with some missing. The sample holds 2 million to 2.5 million clones; approximately 95% are singletons and the top ten take 0.3% to 0.4%. The source material was naive CD4+ T cells from PBMCs. All receptors derive from a young man in good health. Some clones in this sample may be carry-over from other donors' samples. The conserved cysteine and the conserved F or W are not part of the CDR3 here.

V gene,CDR3 length,CDR3 protein
TRBV19,12,ASSTTGEDYGYT
TRBV10-2,14,ATLAGGLRGTDTQY
TRBV30,13,AWSVGQPGTDTQY
TRBV7-2,12,ASSLTGGANVLT
TRBV6-5,13,ASSLDPGRGNEQF
TRBV5-1,12,ASSSGDYLRTQY
TRBV28,12,ASSGSSGPYEQY
TRBV5-1,13,ASSLATGRGALQY
TRBV5-1,11,ASSQGSADTQY
TRBV5-1,14,ASSLEGRGSHYGYT
TRBV18,12,ASSLGVWQETQY
TRBV5-4,15,ASSPSGRASGANVLT
TRBV27,18,ASSFWVTSGSVSSYNEQF
TRBV7-3,13,ASSSRTSGKETQY
TRBV28,13,ASSLSGTGYEKLF
TRBV20-1,8,SAPRGELF
TRBV5-4,12,ASSFDRGLDGYT
TRBV2,12,ASNKGSTSYEQY
TRBV5-4,11,ASSSLAGGELF
TRBV11-2,13,ASRRTSASSYEQY
TRBV6-1,14,ASSGRQGDSYNEQF
TRBV5-1,14,ASSPGQVSSYNEQF
TRBV29-1,12,SVGGGQGSYEQY
TRBV27,16,ASSFLGLAGDPGNEQF
TRBV4-2,13,ASSQGDGGGYEQY
TRBV30,12,AWSGTGTGDEQY
TRBV11-2,13,ASSLVLRSTDTQY
TRBV28,14,ASGGARTGNINEQY
TRBV6-5,13,ASSQLTGGKETQY
TRBV5-6,14,ASSQGTGARVETQY
TRBV5-1,11,ASSFGHGYEQY
TRBV5-1,13,ASSLGSITGNTIY
TRBV5-1,11,ASSSDSNQPQH
TRBV4-1,14,ASSHPVPSSYNEQF
TRBV6-5,9,ASSLYNEQF
TRBV6-6,14,ASSYSGGPYGGELF
TRBV7-2,13,ASSLGDWPTDTQY
TRBV6-5,13,ASSRGLPSGNTIY
TRBV5-4,14,ASSFGLAGAYNEQF
TRBV20-1,9,SAPTPDRGY
TRBV7-9,17,ASSLTLSTSGRKTDTQY